This is a list of T cell receptor beta chains from one sample in a study of radiotherapy plus CTLA-4 blockade in lung cancer. Data came from immunoSEQ multiplex PCR; TCRdb stores just in-frame clones and leaves some out. The sample carries about 90,000 clones, 72% recorded once. The sequencing used peripheral blood, collected from a patient treated with radiotherapy plus ipilimumab. These receptors all come from a human donor with non-small cell lung cancer that progressed on radiotherapy plus ipilimumab. The CDR3 runs from the conserved cysteine through the conserved F or W. The D gene is left open where the match is weak. Rows give clone size only sometimes, using once, few, many, or a class for an expanded clone.

TRBJ1-5 | NA | TRBV5-6 | TRBD1 | CASSGQGDNSNQPQHF | TGTGCCAGCAGCGGGCAGGGGGACAATAGCAATCAGCCCCAGCATTTT
TRBJ1-2 | NA | TRBV5-1 | NA | CASSSGEDYGYTF | TGCGCCAGCAGCTCAGGGGAGGACTATGGCTACACCTTC
TRBJ1-1 | once | TRBV7-8 | NA | CASSFTGPTEAFF | TGTGCCAGCAGTTTCACAGGGCCCACTGAAGCTTTCTTT
TRBJ2-7 | NA | TRBV10-3 | NA | CAISPGSLNYEQYF | TGTGCCATCAGTCCCGGGTCCTTGAACTACGAGCAGTACTTC
TRBJ2-7 | few | TRBV6-5 | TRBD1 | CASSYRDRGAYEQYF | TGTGCCAGCAGTTATCGGGACAGAGGCGCCTACGAGCAGTACTTC
TRBJ1-6 | few | TRBV19 | NA | CASSVSGTQPLHF | TGTGCCAGTAGTGTTTCCGGGACCCAACCCCTCCACTTT
TRBJ2-7 | NA | TRBV28 | NA | CASSSPGGLLTYEQYF | TGTGCCAGCAGTTCTCCAGGGGGGCTGCTGACCTACGAGCAGTACTTC
TRBJ2-7 | NA | TRBV28 | TRBD2 | CASSTPGGGRASYEQYF | TGTGCCAGCAGCACCCCCGGTGGAGGGAGGGCCTCCTACGAGCAGTACTTC
TRBJ1-6 | NA | TRBV9 | TRBD1 | CASSVGAGTGWELDSPLHF | TGTGCCAGCAGCGTGGGGGCGGGGACAGGGTGGGAACTCGATTCACCCCTCCACTTT
TRBJ2-1 | NA | TRBV7-6 | NA | CASSLASSYNEQFF | TGTGCCAGCAGCTTAGCCAGCTCCTACAATGAGCAGTTCTTC
TRBJ2-5 | few | TRBV2 | NA | CASSAGGGGETQYF | TGTGCCAGCAGTGCCGGCGGGGGCGGAGAGACCCAGTACTTC
TRBJ1-4 | few | TRBV4-1 | NA | CASSQPRGAGVGKLFF | TGCGCCAGCAGCCAACCTCGCGGGGCAGGGGTCGGAAAACTGTTTTTT
TRBJ1-2 | NA | TRBV28 | TRBD1 | CASSSSTGPYGYTF | TGTGCCAGCAGTTCCTCGACAGGGCCTTATGGCTACACCTTC
TRBJ1-3 | NA | TRBV5-6 | NA | CASSSDLGNTIYF | TGTGCCAGCAGCTCGGACCTCGGAAACACCATATATTTT
TRBJ2-1 | NA | TRBV7-2 | TRBD2 | CASRSRDYTYNEQFF | TGTGCCAGCAGATCCCGGGACTACACATACAATGAGCAGTTCTTC
TRBJ1-6 | NA | TRBV15 | NA | CATSGSLNSPLHF | TGTGCCACCAGCGGGTCCCTTAATTCACCCCTCCACTTT
TRBJ1-1 | few | TRBV7-9 | TRBD1 | CASSPGGVYEGYTEAFF | TGTGCCAGCAGCCCAGGGGGGGTCTACGAAGGGTACACTGAAGCTTTCTTT
TRBJ1-3 | NA | TRBV29-1 | TRBD1 | CSVAGTDSGNTIYF | TGCAGCGTTGCCGGGACAGATTCTGGAAACACCATATATTTT
TRBJ1-2 | NA | TRBV7-6 | TRBD1 | CASSPDGLTGGKSYGYTF | TGTGCCAGCAGCCCAGACGGCTTGACAGGGGGCAAGTCTTATGGCTACACCTTC
TRBJ1-6 | NA | TRBV30 | TRBD1 | CAWNIAGGAGDSPLHF | TGTGCCTGGAACATCGCAGGGGGAGCGGGGGATTCACCCCTCCACTTT
TRBJ1-1 | NA | TRBV6-1 | TRBD1 | CASTTGVNTEAFF | TGTGCCAGCACCACAGGGGTGAACACTGAAGCTTTCTTT
TRBJ1-2 | NA | TRBV6-1 | NA | CASSEVGIVGNYGYTF | TGTGCCAGCAGTGAAGTTGGGATAGTGGGGAACTATGGCTACACCTTC
TRBJ1-2 | NA | TRBV28 | TRBD1 | CASTESGTGGLGGYTF | TGTGCCAGCACCGAATCCGGGACAGGGGGCCTAGGTGGCTACACCTTC
TRBJ1-5 | few | TRBV6-1 | NA | CASSLTESNQPQHF | TGTGCCAGCAGCCTGACAGAAAGCAATCAGCCCCAGCATTTT
TRBJ2-2 | few | TRBV4-1 | NA | CASSQEASWPGELFF | TGCGCCAGCAGCCAAGAGGCTAGCTGGCCCGGGGAGCTGTTTTTT
TRBJ1-3 | NA | TRBV10-2 | NA | CATTPGDSFSGNTIYF | TGCGCCACGACACCCGGCGACAGTTTCTCTGGAAACACCATATATTTT
TRBJ2-1 | once | TRBV7-9 | NA | CASSLGRLNEQFF | TGTGCCAGCAGCTTGGGACGGCTGAATGAGCAGTTCTTC
TRBJ2-3 | NA | TRBV7-3 | NA | CASSLKGQSTDTQYF | TGTGCCAGCAGCTTAAAAGGGCAGTCCACAGATACGCAGTATTTT
TRBJ2-1 | NA | TRBV5-1 | TRBD2 | CASSRYGLAGGDEQFF | TGCGCCAGCAGCCGGTACGGACTAGCGGGAGGGGATGAGCAGTTCTTC
TRBJ2-7 | NA | TRBV27 | NA | CASSLSTDSYEQYF | TGTGCCAGCAGTTTATCTACGGACTCCTACGAGCAGTACTTC
TRBJ2-5 | NA | TRBV7-9 | NA | CASSLPRLGTFQETQYF | TGTGCCAGCAGCTTACCCCGACTGGGGACCTTCCAAGAGACCCAGTACTTC
TRBJ2-1 | many | TRBV6-5 | TRBD1 | CASSYGQGYNEQFF | TGTGCCAGCAGCTACGGACAGGGTTACAATGAGCAGTTCTTC
TRBJ1-1 | NA | TRBV6-1 | NA | CASSSGGQAFF | TGTGCCAGCAGTTCGGGCGGTCAAGCTTTCTTT
TRBJ2-1 | NA | TRBV6-4 | NA | CASSPGAGYSYNEQFF | TGTGCCAGCAGTCCCGGGGCGGGGTACTCCTACAATGAGCAGTTCTTC
TRBJ1-2 | NA | TRBV29-1 | TRBD1 | CSAGTARGYTF | TGCAGCGCTGGGACAGCTCGGGGCTACACCTTC
TRBJ2-5 | NA | TRBV5-4 | NA | CASSGGGGETQYF | TGTGCCAGCAGCGGGGGAGGGGGAGAGACCCAGTACTTC
TRBJ2-3 | NA | TRBV28 | TRBD2 | CASSFRDYTDTQYF | TGTGCCAGCAGCTTCCGGGACTACACAGATACGCAGTATTTT